The entry that follows covers one TCR beta chain sequence. Its antigen is unknown. One entry per CDR3 protein, called by TCRdb with MiXCR from the reads. This sample has fewer than 950,000 distinct CDR3 sequences; 30% to 35% occur once, and the top ten carry roughly an eighth. These data originate in a study of T cell repertoires in cytomegalovirus infection. Study-wide background: CMV epitopes that were recently identified and HLA-C-restricted were used alongside well-studied HLA-B-restricted ones. In public TCR beta signatures, there were indications of both CMV infection and matching HLA type.

Trimming pared 6 bases from V and 3 bases from J, leaving 7 bases between. The CDR3 extends over 12 amino acids. The TCR originated in a human donor in good health (CMV status not recorded). Some clones in this sample may be carry-over from other donors' samples. The chain links TRBV12-3 or TRBV12-4 to TRBJ2-3; D is uncertain. The sample here was cultured CD8+ T cells from PBMCs, taken from culture after CMV antigen stimulation. The CDR3 here is CASSYQTDTQYF. CDR3 nucleotides: TGTGCCAGCAGCTACCAGACAGATACGCAGTATTTT.